Each of the 5 T cell receptor beta chains below was sequenced from the same sample in a study of OX40 agonist ivuxolimab in advanced cancers. The data were produced by immunoSEQ multiplex PCR, yet TCRdb's version contains in-frame clones alone and is incomplete. This table holds 95,000 to 100,000 clones, roughly 80% found once. The sample here was CD4+ or CD8+ T cells sorted from blood, taken in a trial of the OX40 agonist ivuxolimab. Receptors originate from an adult with an advanced solid tumor such as melanoma, head and neck, liver or kidney cancer.

The rearrangement uses TRBV6-4 and TRBJ2-1, with 13 bases aligning to TRBD2. The V gene's germline CDR1 is MRHNA and CDR2 SNTAGT. The CDR3 spans 18 residues. The junction had 19 bases not matched to a gene; V was cut back by 9 bases and J by 8 bases. The CDR3 here is CARTGTGNTSGRADEQFF. Here the CDR3 DNA reads TGTGCCAGGACCGGGACAGGGAATACTAGCGGGAGGGCTGATGAGCAGTTCTTC.

This chain uses TRBV27 with TRBJ2-2; TRBD2 agrees at 9 bases. Trimming removed 6 bases from V and 2 bases from J; junction bases left unmatched: 7. The length of the CDR3 is 16 residues. Germline CDR1 and CDR2: MNHEY and SMNVEV (reference sequence). In nucleotides, the CDR3 is TGTGCCAGCAGCCGAACGACTAGCGGAAACACCGGGGAGCTGTTTTTT. Translation: CASSRTTSGNTGELFF.

This rearrangement joins TRBV6-1 to TRBJ2-5; D is ambiguous. Germline V lookup: CDR1 MNHNS, CDR2 SASEGT. With 8 bases removed from V and 3 bases from J, the gap between germline ends came to 7 bases. This CDR3 region has 11 residues. The CDR3 DNA reads TGTGCCAGCTCCCTTAAAGAGACCCAGTACTTC. The encoded protein is CASSLKETQYF.

This rearrangement joins TRBV4-2 to TRBJ2-5; D possibly corresponds to TRBD2 (5 bases). The CDR3 runs to 14 residues. The germline gives CDR1 LGHNA, CDR2 YNFKEQ. Trimming removed 3 bases at V and 0 bases at J, with 8 bases between. CDR3 in amino acids: CASSQPRDQETQYF. Written as DNA, the CDR3 is TGTGCCAGCAGCCAGCCGAGGGACCAAGAGACCCAGTACTTC.

As to this clone: One end of the junction fails to match germline, which may point to a read error. The genes are TRBV6-6 and TRBJ2-7, with TRBD2 matching 15 bases. CDR3 length: 13 residues. Germline CDR1 is MNHNY and CDR2 is SVGAGI (reference sequence). The CDR3 nucleotides read TGTGCCAGCAGGGGACTAGCGGGAGGCTGGGTGCACTTC. Protein: CASRGLAGGWVHF.